This entry lists 8 T cell receptor beta chains sequenced from one sample in a study of blood T cells in healthy people across ages. The use of a sample-barcoded 5' primer and a J-beta primer mix characterized a second PCR of 7 to 11 cycles. From the 5' RACE reads, TCRdb called clonotypes with MiXCR, one entry per CDR3 protein. The sample includes about 1.6 million distinct CDR3 sequences, roughly 32% of them seen just once. Input material: blood. These receptors were collected from a woman in her twenties or thirties in good health.

The V and J genes are TRBV7-9 and TRBJ2-7; D not certain. Germline CDR1 reads SEHNR; CDR2 reads FQNEAQ (reference sequence). The CDR3 contains 14 residues. V lost 6 bases, J lost 0 bases, and 12 bases lay in between. Here the CDR3 DNA reads TGTGCCAGCAGGACCGGTCCGAACTCCTACGAGCAGTACTTC. Its protein product is CASRTGPNSYEQYF.

This clonotype was counted between two and nine times. The CDR3 region is CAISDGRKETQYF. The CDR3 DNA sequence: TGTGCCATCAGTGACGGCAGGAAAGAGACCCAGTACTTC. V is TRBV10-3 and J is TRBJ2-5; D is undetermined. CDR1 and CDR2 from the germline V gene are ENHRY and SYGVKD. V shed 3 bases and J shed 3 bases, with 8 bases lying between them. The CDR3 totals 13 residues.

The chain employs TRBV20-1 and TRBJ2-1; 11 bases line up with TRBD2. CDR1 and CDR2 from the germline V gene are DFQATT and SNEGSKA (reference sequence). The junction had 7 bases not matched to a gene; V was cut back by 0 bases and J by 9 bases. The CDR3 totals 15 residues. CDR3 in amino acids: CSARDPLAGVAEQFF. The CDR3 coding sequence is TGCAGTGCTAGAGACCCACTAGCGGGAGTGGCTGAGCAGTTCTTC.

The gene calls are TRBV28 and TRBJ2-3; D is ambiguous. V was trimmed by 4 bases and J by 5 bases, leaving 7 bases between them. Germline CDR1 and CDR2: MDHEN and SYDVKM. The CDR3 covers 12 residues. The DNA for the CDR3 is TGTGCCAGCAGTTACTTTGGAGATACGCAGTATTTT. This gives the protein CASSYFGDTQYF.

V usage is TRBV9 and J usage is TRBJ2-3; D unclear. This CDR3 spans 12 amino acids. Germline V CDR1 and CDR2: SGDLS, YYNGEE. Trimming removed 2 bases at V and 6 bases at J, with 7 bases between. CDR3 nucleotide sequence: TGTGCCAGCAGCGTTTATCCGGATACGCAGTATTTT. Protein: CASSVYPDTQYF.

This clonotype was counted ten times or more. V is TRBV29-1 and J is TRBJ2-3, with D perhaps matching TRBD1 or TRBD2 (5 bases each). The CDR3 covers 13 residues. The V and J ends lost 4 bases and 2 bases respectively, with 10 bases between them. Per the germline V gene, CDR1 is SQVTM and CDR2 is ANQGSEA. The CDR3 region is CSVVLGTTDTQYF. DNA for the CDR3: TGCAGCGTTGTTCTAGGGACCACAGATACGCAGTATTTT.

This clonotype was observed a single time. The chain links TRBV20-1 to TRBJ2-1, with 10 bases that match TRBD2. Trimming took 4 bases from V and 9 from J; bases not matched to a gene: 6. The CDR3 is 13 amino acids. CDR1 and CDR2 (germline): DFQATT, SNEGSKA (reference sequence). The CDR3 DNA reads as TGCAGTGCTATCGGGACTAGCGTTGGTGAGCAGTTCTTC. As protein: CSAIGTSVGEQFF.

The sample holds a few counts of this clonotype. This chain uses TRBV20-1 with TRBJ2-7; D gene ambiguous. The CDR3 length is 13 residues. V shed 6 bases and J shed 4 bases, with 16 bases lying between them. Germline V gene sequence: CDR1 DFQATT, CDR2 SNEGSKA (reference sequence). Here the CDR3 reads CSAPGVAGYEQYF. CDR3 DNA: TGCAGTGCCCCTGGGGTAGCTGGTTACGAGCAGTACTTC.